The 16 T cell receptor beta chains in this list originate from one sample, sequenced in a study of T cell repertoires in cytomegalovirus infection. One entry per CDR3 protein, called by TCRdb with MiXCR from the reads. This table holds just under 500,000 distinct CDR3 sequences, about 33% found once. These receptors' antigens are unknown. The starting material was cultured PBMCs, obtained from culture after CMV antigen stimulation. The receptors were sampled from a human donor in good health (CMV status not recorded). Some clones in this sample may be carry-over from other donors' samples.

The genes are TRBV7-9 and TRBJ1-2, with 11 bases identical to TRBD1. The CDR3 contains 14 residues. V shed 4 bases and J 7 bases; nucleotides not matched to a gene: 5. Germline CDR1 is SEHNR and CDR2 is FQNEAQ (reference sequence). Here the CDR3 DNA reads TGTGCCAGCAGCTCAGGACAGGGGGCTTTTGGCTACACCTTC. Its protein product is CASSSGQGAFGYTF. Variable domain in full (rest from reference TRBV7-9 and TRBJ1-2): DTGVSQNPRHKITKRGQNVTFRCDPISEHNRLYWYRQTLGQGPEFLTYFQNEAQLEKSRLLSDRFSAERPKGSFSTLEIQRTEQGDSAMYLCASSSGQGAFGYTFGSGTRLTVV.

The CDR3 sequence: CASSLVPGQGSGANVLTF. CDR3 in DNA: TGCGCCAGCAGCCTCGTCCCGGGACAGGGTTCTGGGGCCAACGTCCTGACTTTC. The chain joins TRBV5-1 to TRBJ2-6; 9 bases map to TRBD1. The CDR3 totals 18 residues. With V trimmed by 4 bases and J by 1 base, 9 bases remained unmatched. Germline V gene data show CDR1 as SGHRS and CDR2 as YFSETQ.

The chain uses TRBV6-6 and TRBJ2-7; 8 positions match TRBD2. The CDR3 extends over 18 amino acids. Germline V gene lookup returns CDR1 MNHNY and CDR2 SVGAGI (reference sequence). The V segment lost 4 bases and the J segment 6 bases; nucleotides outside the gene matches: 20. CDR3 sequence reads: CASSSRGSGTTFTGEQYV. CDR3 nucleotide sequence: TGTGCCAGCAGTTCCCGAGGTAGCGGGACTACATTTACCGGCGAGCAGTACGTC.

This clonotype was counted only a few times. The chain uses TRBV19 and TRBJ2-1, with TRBD2 matching over 9 bases. Trimming removed 1 base from V and 8 bases from J; junction bases left unmatched: 3. Germline V CDR1 and CDR2: LNHDA, SQIVND (reference sequence). The CDR3 loop spans 14 amino acids. CDR3 nucleotides: TGTGCCAGTAGTATAGGGCGGACTAGCGATGAGCAGTTCTTC. It specifies CASSIGRTSDEQFF.

V gene TRBV23-1 combines with J gene TRBJ2-7, with D hard to call. Being an ORF, TRBV23-1 has a function that is uncertain. The CDR3 extends over 14 amino acids. V was trimmed by 3 bases and J by 4 bases, leaving 13 bases between them. The CDR3 here is CASSQVQVLYEQYV. CDR3 coding DNA: TGCGCCAGCAGTCAGGTTCAGGTGCTTTACGAGCAGTACGTC.

The rearrangement joins TRBV4-3 to TRBJ2-1; no definite D call. The CDR3 length is 17 residues. Germline CDR1 and CDR2: LGHNA and YSLEER. V lost 4 bases to trimming and J lost 2 bases, with 18 bases between them. CDR3 loop: CASSPLSPGATYNEQFF. The CDR3 DNA follows: TGCGCCAGCAGCCCTCTATCCCCAGGAGCGACCTACAATGAGCAGTTCTTC.

Points on this clonotype: A much larger clone lies a single base off, so this may be a read error. The rearrangement links TRBV7-6 to TRBJ2-5, with 10 bases lining up with TRBD2. Germline V CDR1 and CDR2: SGHVS, FNYEAQ. CDR3 size: 17 residues. CDR3 sequence (DNA): TGTGCCAACAGCTTAGACATTAGCGGGAGGCGCCGGGAGACCCAGTACTTC. Protein: CANSLDISGRRRETQYF.

This chain joins TRBV24-1 and TRBJ1-2, with D perhaps matching TRBD1 (6 bases). This CDR3 is built from 15 residues. The germline V gene encodes CDR1 KGHDR and CDR2 SFDVKD. CDR3 nucleotides: TGTGCGACTCGACAGGCCTCTCTAGATGAATATGGCTACACCTTC. Its translation: CATRQASLDEYGYTF.

The chain links TRBV3-1 to TRBJ2-3; D is possibly TRBD2 (6 bases). The CDR3 is made up of 15 amino acids. Germline V CDR1 and CDR2: LGHDT, YNNKEL (reference sequence). V was cut by 2 bases and J by 1 base, with 10 bases left in between. The CDR3 protein is CASSQTGVGTDTQYF. The CDR3, as DNA: TGTGCCAGCAGCCAAACGGGAGTGGGCACAGATACGCAGTATTTT.

The rearrangement links TRBV24-1 to TRBJ2-1, with 8 bases aligning to TRBD2. CDR1 is KGHDR, CDR2 SFDVKD, per germline. The CDR3 spans 16 residues. The V segment lost 4 bases and the J segment 8 bases; nucleotides outside the gene matches: 12. The CDR3 region has the DNA TGTGCCACCAGTGACTATACGGGAAGCGGGAGTCATGAGCAGTTCTTC. It encodes CATSDYTGSGSHEQFF.

This clonotype showed up just a few times. This chain links TRBV7-2 with TRBJ2-5; 11 bases are shared with TRBD2. The CDR3 length is 17 residues. The germline V gene encodes CDR1 SGHTA and CDR2 FQGNSA. The junction had 12 bases not matched to a gene; V was cut back by 4 bases and J by 5 bases. The CDR3 is CASSSTGLAGGSETQYF. Written as DNA, the CDR3 is TGTGCCAGCAGCTCCACGGGTTTAGCGGGAGGGTCGGAGACCCAGTACTTC.

This clonotype was counted a few times. The chain has TRBV24-1 and TRBJ2-3, with D possibly called TRBD1 or TRBD2 (5 bases each). V was clipped by 3 bases and J by 0 bases, with 12 bases between them. The CDR3 is 16 amino acids. The germline CDR1 and CDR2 sequences are KGHDR and SFDVKD. CDR3 protein: CATSDEGTSSTDTQYF. The CDR3 region has the DNA TGTGCCACCAGTGATGAGGGGACGTCTAGCACAGATACGCAGTATTTT.

A few counts support this clonotype. The V gene is TRBV12-3 or TRBV12-4, the J gene TRBJ2-3; a possible D gene is TRBD2 (6 bases). Trimming pared 2 bases from V and 4 bases from J, leaving 7 bases between. This CDR3 comprises 13 residues. The CDR3 DNA follows: TGTGCCAGCAGTTTACAGCGGGCAGATACGCAGTATTTT. Translated: CASSLQRADTQYF.

The chain recombines TRBV14 with TRBJ2-5, with 8 bases that match TRBD1. This CDR3 has 16 residues. Trimming removed 4 bases from V and 1 base from J; junction bases left unmatched: 8. Looked up from germline, CDR1 is SGHDN and CDR2 is FVKESK. CDR3 amino acids: CASSLLFGQGQETQYF. The CDR3 DNA sequence: TGTGCCAGCAGCCTGCTATTCGGACAGGGCCAAGAGACCCAGTACTTC.

J is TRBJ2-5 and V is TRBV6-5; TRBD2 matches 8 bases. Germline loops: CDR1 MNHEY, CDR2 SVGAGI. Trimming took 0 bases from V and 2 from J; bases not matched to a gene: 5. CDR3 length equals 16 residues. CDR3 sequence (DNA): TGTGCCAGCAGTTACTCGTCGGCTAGCGGGCAAGAGACCCAGTACTTC. This sequence encodes CASSYSSASGQETQYF.

The chain is built from TRBV27 and TRBJ1-4; D is uncertain. This CDR3 spans 16 amino acids. V was shortened by 6 bases and J by 6 bases, with 20 bases between the two germline ends. Germline V lookup: CDR1 MNHEY, CDR2 SMNVEV (reference sequence). CDR3: CASSPIAGPPYEKLFF. The CDR3 region has the DNA TGTGCCAGCAGCCCCATAGCCGGGCCTCCTTATGAAAAACTGTTTTTT.